A selection of T cell receptor beta chains follows, all from one sample in a study of technical replicates of blood from a few donors. Sequencing used immunoSEQ multiplex PCR; TCRdb keeps in-frame clones, though not all of them. The sample lists approximately 70,000 clones, roughly 89% occurring once. Sequencing was done on a sample of T cells isolated from PBMCs. The receptors were gathered from a human donor in good health. CDR3s include the opening cysteine and the closing phenylalanine or tryptophan. The order of the fields is D gene, J gene, V gene, clone size, CDR3 protein, CDR3 DNA. The D gene is left open where the match is weak. The listing skips clone size in some rows; elsewhere it reads once, few, many or a size class.

>TRBD1|TRBJ2-5|TRBV9|NA
CASSGRGQLSQETQYF
TGTGCCAGCAGCGGCAGGGGGCAGCTGAGTCAAGAGACCCAGTACTTC
>NA|TRBJ1-4|TRBV30|NA
CAWNPLNEKLFF
TGTGCCTGGAATCCTCTTAATGAAAAACTGTTTTTT
>NA|TRBJ2-3|TRBV9|NA
CASSVLGTDTQYF
TGTGCCAGCAGCGTATTAGGCACAGATACGCAGTATTTT
>NA|TRBJ2-7|TRBV4-1|once
CASSRQRGGDSYEQYF
TGCGCCAGCAGCCGCCAGAGAGGGGGAGACTCCTACGAGCAGTACTTC
>TRBD2|TRBJ2-3|TRBV19|NA
CASSILAGATDTQYF
TGTGCCAGTAGTATCCTAGCGGGGGCCACAGATACGCAGTATTTT
>NA|TRBJ2-1|TRBV21-1|once
CASSNIELAGDRNEQFF
TGTGCCAGCAGCAACATAGAACTAGCGGGAGACCGCAATGAGCAGTTCTTC
>NA|TRBJ1-1|TRBV18|NA
CASSPGGLNTEAFF
TGTGCCAGCTCACCAGGGGGCCTGAACACTGAAGCTTTCTTT
>NA|TRBJ2-7|TRBV5-1|NA
CASSWDNSYEQYF
TGCGCCAGCAGTTGGGACAACTCCTACGAGCAGTACTTC
>TRBD2|TRBJ2-2|TRBV4-1|NA
CASSPVVIAGGRTGELFF
TGCGCCAGCAGCCCGGTCGTCATAGCGGGAGGCAGGACCGGGGAGCTGTTTTTT
>TRBD1|TRBJ1-1|TRBV11-3|NA
CASSLAGGEDTEAFF
TGTGCCAGCAGCTTAGCAGGGGGCGAGGACACTGAAGCTTTCTTT
>NA|TRBJ1-5|TRBV27|NA
CASSFIVNQPQHF
TGTGCCAGCAGTTTTATTGTTAATCAGCCCCAGCATTTT
>NA|TRBJ1-1|TRBV9|NA
CASSPSHWGENTEAFF
TGTGCCAGCAGCCCGAGCCACTGGGGGGAGAACACTGAAGCTTTCTTT
>NA|TRBJ2-7|TRBV7-3|once
CASSLTGDTSYEQYF
TGTGCCAGCAGCTTAACGGGGGACACCTCCTACGAGCAGTACTTC
>NA|TRBJ2-2|TRBV11-3|few
CASSLASAGELFF
TGTGCCAGCAGCTTAGCTAGCGCCGGGGAGCTGTTTTTT
>TRBD1|TRBJ1-1|TRBV10-3|NA
CAISAGQGLNTEAFF
TGTGCCATCAGTGCGGGACAGGGACTGAACACTGAAGCTTTCTTT
>NA|TRBJ2-3|TRBV4-3|NA
CASSQFRGTDTQYF
TGCGCCAGCAGCCAGTTCAGGGGCACAGATACGCAGTATTTT
>TRBD2|TRBJ2-7|TRBV30|NA
CAWSVLAGGSYEQYF
TGTGCCTGGAGTGTACTTGCGGGGGGTTCCTACGAGCAGTACTTC
>NA|TRBJ1-4|TRBV7-9|NA
CASSLDFDNEKLFF
TGTGCCAGCAGCTTGGACTTTGATAATGAAAAACTGTTTTTT
>TRBD1|TRBJ2-7|TRBV10-3|NA
CATAPGQASYEQYF
TGTGCCACCGCACCCGGACAGGCCTCCTACGAGCAGTACTTC
>NA|TRBJ2-2|TRBV28|NA
CASSLFGSNTGELFF
TGTGCCAGCAGTTTATTCGGGTCGAACACCGGGGAGCTGTTTTTT
>NA|TRBJ1-2|TRBV6-5|NA
CASSPHNYGYTF
TGTGCCAGCAGTCCACACAACTATGGCTACACCTTC
>TRBD1|TRBJ2-5|TRBV27|once
CASSSGQSGETQYF
TGTGCCAGCAGTTCGGGACAGTCAGGAGAGACCCAGTACTTC
>NA|TRBJ2-2|TRBV7-9|NA
CASTGSAVTGELFF
TGTGCCAGCACCGGGAGCGCGGTCACCGGGGAGCTGTTTTTT
>NA|TRBJ2-7|TRBV7-3|NA
CASSYTGRTYEQYF
TGTGCCAGCAGCTACACAGGGCGTACCTACGAGCAGTACTTC
>NA|TRBJ2-7|TRBV14|NA
CASSGAGPGGVYEQYF
TGTGCCAGCAGCGGAGCGGGGCCAGGGGGCGTGTACGAGCAGTACTTC
>TRBD1|TRBJ1-1|TRBV9|NA
CASSVASDRDTEAFF
TGTGCCAGCAGCGTAGCAAGCGACAGGGACACTGAAGCTTTCTTT
>NA|TRBJ2-7|TRBV2|NA
CASSENTDSSYEQYF
TGTGCCAGCAGTGAAAACACGGACAGCTCCTACGAGCAGTACTTC
>TRBD1|TRBJ1-1|TRBV4-3|NA
CASSSTGGVSTEAFF
TGCGCCAGCAGCTCAACAGGGGGAGTAAGCACTGAAGCTTTCTTT
>TRBD1|TRBJ1-2|TRBV28|few
CASTPGDRVSYGYTF
TGTGCCAGCACCCCCGGGGACAGGGTATCCTATGGCTACACCTTC
>NA|TRBJ2-7|TRBV28|NA
CASTTGNYEQYF
TGTGCCAGCACTACAGGGAACTACGAGCAGTACTTC
>NA|TRBJ1-1|TRBV27|NA
CASKYRDTEAFF
TGTGCCAGCAAATACAGGGACACTGAAGCTTTCTTT
>NA|TRBJ2-7|TRBV25-1|NA
CASWTVGDEQYF
TGTGCCAGCTGGACAGTAGGCGACGAGCAGTACTTC
>TRBD2|TRBJ2-7|TRBV27|NA
CASSLLTGGAFYEQYF
TGTGCCAGCAGTTTACTAACGGGAGGCGCTTTCTACGAGCAGTACTTC
>NA|TRBJ1-3|TRBV11-2|NA
CASSLDTGRYTIYF
TGTGCCAGCAGCTTAGACACAGGGCGGTACACCATATATTTT
>TRBD1|TRBJ1-1|TRBV5-1|NA
CASSLTGEIFTEAFF
TGCGCCAGCAGCTTGACAGGGGAGATATTCACTGAAGCTTTCTTT
>NA|TRBJ1-2|TRBV11-2|NA
CASSPGGLDYYGYTF
TGTGCCAGCAGCCCGGGAGGCCTCGATTACTATGGCTACACCTTC
>NA|TRBJ2-2|TRBV7-9|NA
CASSVTSSGELFF
TGTGCCAGCAGCGTTACTAGCTCCGGGGAGCTGTTTTTT
>TRBD1|TRBJ1-4|TRBV6-4|NA
CASSDPGQGDEKLFF
TGTGCCAGCAGTGACCCCGGACAGGGGGATGAAAAACTGTTTTTT
>NA|TRBJ2-7|TRBV9|few
CASSVAAGADTYEQYF
TGTGCCAGCAGCGTAGCTGCTGGAGCGGATACCTACGAGCAGTACTTC
>TRBD1|TRBJ2-7|TRBV5-6|NA
CASSGGQGGIEQYF
TGTGCCAGCAGCGGTGGACAGGGAGGAATCGAGCAGTACTTC
>TRBD1|TRBJ1-5|TRBV10-3|NA
CAISLQGEQPQHF
TGTGCCATCAGTTTACAGGGGGAACAGCCCCAGCATTTT
>TRBD1|TRBJ1-4|TRBV4-1|NA
CASSQDWTGEGTNEKLFF
TGCGCCAGCAGCCAAGATTGGACAGGGGAGGGAACTAATGAAAAACTGTTTTTT